This T cell receptor (beta chain) was captured in a study of T cell responses to AZD1222 COVID-19 vaccine (dated by TCRdb to 2020 to 2022). In terms of the full investigation: AZD1222 recipients whose second dose came at about 4 weeks and those whose second dose came at about 12 weeks were combined into one group, since spike-specific TCR depth and breadth did not differ between the two schedules. TCR sequencing was performed for 233 trial participants, of whom about 210 were given two doses of AZD1222 and some 25 were given two doses of MenACWY control vaccine. Trial participants were enrolled by age into subgroups of 18-55, 56-69 and 70-plus years, and around 150, 28 and 57 TCR-sequenced participants, respectively, were included in these subgroups.

Sample time point, as interpreted from the label and publication: baseline before first vaccination. Samples from vaccinated people were obtained from the UK trials COV001 and COV002, which included a single-blind randomized controlled phase 2/3 trial of AZD1222 (ChAdOx1 nCoV-19) in healthy adults. For TCRbeta chain sequencing, PBMC samples from trial participants were taken at day 0 and at day 28 after the second dose. The research as a whole found: Participants were mostly white British and included more females than males, and it was suggested by the authors that clonal diversity may have been underestimated. In the small 56-69-year group, the increase in depth fell short of significance, most likely because of low power. Conclusions about previously exposed vaccinees are limited, since just 5 to 7 AZD1222 recipients were seropositive for SARS-CoV-2 at baseline. A significant rise in spike-specific TCR breadth and depth was observed after two AZD1222 doses relative to day 0 and relative to MenACWY recipients. CD4 TCRs associated with the vaccine covered the entire spike protein, and the dominant responses were in regions 160-218 and 743-854. Nearly half of unique spike-specific TCRs reportedly recognized epitopes outside regions mutated in the B.1.351 and B.1.1.7 variants. Because no samples from the day 14 peak response were available, repertoires could be characterized only after the peak T cell response.

The CDR3 regions of human TCRbeta chains were analyzed by immunosequencing. From the authors' description of their analysis: TCRs in the repertoires were compared against a reference library of SARS-CoV-2-specific TCRs that had been generated with the MIRA antigen-specificity platform. Breadth was defined as the fraction of unique TCRs that were SARS-CoV-2-associated, and depth was defined as the fraction of total T cells that were SARS-CoV-2-associated. Using the MIRA data, every spike-specific TCR was mapped to the spike region that the TCR reacted to and assigned to either a CD4 or a CD8 class. Log10-transformed breadth and depth values were compared by one-way ANOVA with Sidak's multiple comparisons tests. TCRdb stores this immuneACCESS table with in-frame sequences only. Part of the clones is absent; in the studies checked, under half of the shortfall reflects unresolved V genes, and no reason is known for the rest. The V and J calls and clone size come from that table; D and trimming were worked out from the DNA. Across this sample there are 98,000 or so clones, with 93% seen only once. Around 5% of the sample lies in the top ten.

On this clone: Its antigen remains undetermined. No clone much larger than this one lies a single base away; base qualities are absent.

The input for sequencing was peripheral blood, taken on day 0 of AZD1222 vaccination. The sequence derives from an adult in good health.

The DNA sequence is as follows: TGTGCCAGCAGCTTATCGGGAGGAGATACGCAGTATTTT. Its translation is CASSLSGGDTQYF. The rearranged segments are TRBV7-9 and TRBJ2-3, and TRBD2 aligns with 7 junction nucleotides. CDR1 and CDR2, per the germline V gene (reference sequence), are SEHNR and FQNEAQ. V ends up 2 bases short and J 5 bases short, with an unmatched junction base count of 1. The CDR3 starts with the cysteine, ends with the phenylalanine, and has 13 residues. Left in the record is the CDR3 DNA by itself, 39 bases read in frame from the first base.